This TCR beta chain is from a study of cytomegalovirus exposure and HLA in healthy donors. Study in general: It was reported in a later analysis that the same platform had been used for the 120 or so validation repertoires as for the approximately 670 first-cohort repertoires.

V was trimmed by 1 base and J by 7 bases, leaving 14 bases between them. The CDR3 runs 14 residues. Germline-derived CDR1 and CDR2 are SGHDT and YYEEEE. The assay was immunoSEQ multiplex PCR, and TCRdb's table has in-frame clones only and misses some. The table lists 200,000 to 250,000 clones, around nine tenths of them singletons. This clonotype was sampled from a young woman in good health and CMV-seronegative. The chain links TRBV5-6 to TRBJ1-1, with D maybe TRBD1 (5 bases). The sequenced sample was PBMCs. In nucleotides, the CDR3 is TGTGCCAGCAGCTTGATGTCTGAGGACATTGAAGCTTTCTTT. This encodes CASSLMSEDIEAFF. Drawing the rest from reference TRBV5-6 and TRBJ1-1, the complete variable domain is DAGVTQSPTHLIKTRGQQVTLRCSPKSGHDTVSWYQQALGQGPQFIFQYYEEEERQRGNFPDRFSGHQFPNYSSELNVNALLLGDSALYLCASSLMSEDIEAFFGQGTRLTVV.